This T cell receptor (beta chain) was found in a study of CD4 and CD8 cells across lung adenocarcinoma regions. Germline-derived CDR1 and CDR2 are SGHTA and FQGTGA. CDR3 length: 15 amino acids. V lost 2 bases, J lost 4 bases, and 4 bases stayed unmatched. This clonotype rates as large. TCRdb re-derived calls from the PCR reads in MiXCR, one entry per CDR3 protein. The data show under 2,500 distinct CDR3 sequences, with 45% to 50% seen just once and approximately 22% held by the top ten. The patients had localized lung adenocarcinoma, a non-small cell subtype. This TCR derives from a female donor with lung adenocarcinoma. The CD4 and CD8 labels of this study may be unreliable. The sequenced sample was CD4+ T cells from the center of a lung tumor. The V call is TRBV7-3, the J call TRBJ2-1; 8 bases are a match to TRBD2. CDR3 nucleotides: TGTGCCAGCAGCTTATCGGCTAGCGGGTACAATGAGCAGTTCTTC. This encodes CASSLSASGYNEQFF.